Listed below are T cell receptor beta chains from one sample, sequenced in a study of post-analysis software for immune sequencing data. Via MiXCR, TCRdb re-called the PCR reads, giving one row per CDR3 protein. The sample holds fewer than 850,000 distinct CDR3 sequences, just over 45% seen once. The sample taken for sequencing was blood. The receptors were gathered from a girl aged 5 to 17 with multiple sclerosis. Both conserved end residues are part of each CDR3. A D gene is named only where the DNA matches it firmly. Size values are once, few and many counts, or a class for expanded clones, and some rows have none.

clone_size	v_call	d_call	j_call	cdr3_aa	cdr3_nt
few	TRBV20-1	-	TRBJ2-1	CSARTREDYNEQFF	TGCAGTGCTAGAACTAGGGAGGACTACAATGAGCAGTTCTTC
-	TRBV6-6	-	TRBJ2-6	CASRVLSSGANVLTF	TGTGCCAGCAGAGTCTTGTCCTCTGGGGCCAACGTCCTGACTTTC
few	TRBV12-3/TRBV12-4	-	TRBJ1-1	CASGIGIEAFF	TGTGCCAGCGGTATAGGGATTGAAGCTTTCTTT
few	TRBV12-5	-	TRBJ1-2	CASGLFRGEDGYTF	TGTGCTAGTGGTTTGTTCCGGGGGGAGGATGGCTACACCTTC
few	TRBV20-1	-	TRBJ2-4	CSASGTVAKNIQYF	TGCAGTGCCTCCGGGACCGTAGCCAAAAACATTCAGTACTTC
many	TRBV9	TRBD1	TRBJ2-7	CASSPSSKGQPYEQYF	TGTGCCAGCAGCCCCTCATCAAAGGGACAGCCCTACGAGCAGTACTTC
-	TRBV27	-	TRBJ1-2	CASSPGQRAFGHTF	TGTGCCAGCAGTCCCGGACAGAGGGCCTTTGGCCACACCTTC
few	TRBV29-1	-	TRBJ2-7	CSVRRGRDEQYF	TGCAGCGTTCGGAGGGGCAGGGACGAGCAGTACTTC
-	TRBV21-1	-	TRBJ2-5	CASSKSKTQYF	TGTGCCAGCAGCAAATCGAAGACCCAGTACTTC
-	TRBV9	-	TRBJ2-7	CASSVGSTPAYEQYF	TGTGCCAGCAGCGTAGGTTCGACACCTGCCTACGAGCAGTACTTC